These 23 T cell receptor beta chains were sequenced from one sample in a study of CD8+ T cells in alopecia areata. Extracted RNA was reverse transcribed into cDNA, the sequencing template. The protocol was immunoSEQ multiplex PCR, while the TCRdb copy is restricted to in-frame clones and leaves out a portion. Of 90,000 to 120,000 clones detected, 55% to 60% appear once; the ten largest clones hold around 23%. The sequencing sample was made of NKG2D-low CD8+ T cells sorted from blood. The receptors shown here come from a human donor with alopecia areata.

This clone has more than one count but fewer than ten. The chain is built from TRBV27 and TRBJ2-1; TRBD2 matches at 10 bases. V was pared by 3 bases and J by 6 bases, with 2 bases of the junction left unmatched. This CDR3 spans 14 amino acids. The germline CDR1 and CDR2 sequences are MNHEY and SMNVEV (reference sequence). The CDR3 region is CASSFLAGGNEQFF. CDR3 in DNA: TGTGCCAGCAGTTTTTTAGCGGGAGGCAATGAGCAGTTCTTC.

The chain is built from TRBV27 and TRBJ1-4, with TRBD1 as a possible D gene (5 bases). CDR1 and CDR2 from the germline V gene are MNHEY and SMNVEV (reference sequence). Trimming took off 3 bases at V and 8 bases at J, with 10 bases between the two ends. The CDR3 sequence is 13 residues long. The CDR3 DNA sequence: TGTGCCAGCAGTTTGATGGGGCGCGAAAAACTGTTTTTT. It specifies CASSLMGREKLFF.

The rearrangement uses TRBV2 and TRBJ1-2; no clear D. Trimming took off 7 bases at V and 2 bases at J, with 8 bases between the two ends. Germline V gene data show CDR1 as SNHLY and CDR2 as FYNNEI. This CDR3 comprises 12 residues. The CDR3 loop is CASMPGNYGYTF. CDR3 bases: TGTGCCAGCATGCCCGGGAACTATGGCTACACCTTC.

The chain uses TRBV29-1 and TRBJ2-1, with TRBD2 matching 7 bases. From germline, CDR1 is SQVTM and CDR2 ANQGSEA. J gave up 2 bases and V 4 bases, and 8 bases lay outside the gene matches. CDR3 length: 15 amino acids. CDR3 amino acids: CSVVSAGVPYNEQFF. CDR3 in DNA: TGCAGCGTTGTGTCCGCGGGAGTGCCCTACAATGAGCAGTTCTTC.

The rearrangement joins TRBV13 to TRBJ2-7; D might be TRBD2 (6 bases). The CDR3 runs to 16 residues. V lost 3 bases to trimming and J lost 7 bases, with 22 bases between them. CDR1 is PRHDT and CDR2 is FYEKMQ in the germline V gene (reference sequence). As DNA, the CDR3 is TGTGCCAGCAGCTTCGGGGGAAGTAACTACGGCTTTGAGCAGTACTTC. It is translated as CASSFGGSNYGFEQYF.

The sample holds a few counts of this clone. CDR3 sequence (DNA): TGTGCCAGCACGGTCGGGAGGTACAATGAGCAGTTCTTC. It codes for CASTVGRYNEQFF. The J gene is TRBJ2-1, the V gene TRBV2; TRBD2 agrees at 7 bases. V shed 7 bases and J 4 bases; nucleotides not matched to a gene: 4. This CDR3 is 13 amino acids long. Per the germline V gene, CDR1 is SNHLY and CDR2 is FYNNEI.

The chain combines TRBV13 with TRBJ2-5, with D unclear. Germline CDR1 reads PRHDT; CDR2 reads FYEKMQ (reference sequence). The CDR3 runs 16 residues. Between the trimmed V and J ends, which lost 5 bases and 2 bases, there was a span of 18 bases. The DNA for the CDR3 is TGTGCCAGCAGCCCCTGGAGCCGATCATTACAAGAGACCCAGTACTTC. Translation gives CASSPWSRSLQETQYF. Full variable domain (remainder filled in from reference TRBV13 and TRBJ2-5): AAGVIQSPRHLIKEKRETATLKCYPIPRHDTVYWYQQGPGQDPQFLISFYEKMQSDKGSIPDRFSAQQFSDYHSELNMSSLELGDSALYFCASSPWSRSLQETQYFGPGTRLLVL.

The CDR3 loop is CASSLPPVGSSSEAFF. CDR3 bases: TGCGCCAGCAGCCTACCACCCGTAGGGAGTTCTTCTGAAGCTTTCTTT. The J gene is TRBJ1-1, the V gene TRBV4-1; D remains ambiguous. Germline assignment: CDR1 MGHRA and CDR2 YSYEKL. Trimming took 4 bases from V and 6 from J, leaving 21 bases between them. This CDR3 spans 16 amino acids.

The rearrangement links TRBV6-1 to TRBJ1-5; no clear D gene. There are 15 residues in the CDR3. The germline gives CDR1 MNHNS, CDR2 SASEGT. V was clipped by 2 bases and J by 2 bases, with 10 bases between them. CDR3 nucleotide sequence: TGTGCCAGCAGTGAATTGGGTTCGGGCAATCAGCCCCAGCATTTT. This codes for CASSELGSGNQPQHF.

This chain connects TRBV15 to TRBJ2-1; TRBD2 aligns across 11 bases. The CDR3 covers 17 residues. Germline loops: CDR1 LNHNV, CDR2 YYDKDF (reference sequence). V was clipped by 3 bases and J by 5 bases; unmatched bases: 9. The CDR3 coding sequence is TGTGCCACCAGCAGCCAGCAGGGGACTAGCGGAAACAATGAGCAGTTCTTC. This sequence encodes CATSSQQGTSGNNEQFF.

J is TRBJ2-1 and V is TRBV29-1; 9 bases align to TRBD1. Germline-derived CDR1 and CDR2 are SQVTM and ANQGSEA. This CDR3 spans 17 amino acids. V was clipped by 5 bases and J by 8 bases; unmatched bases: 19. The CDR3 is CSVQPEQGARFSYEQFF. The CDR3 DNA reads TGCAGCGTTCAACCCGAACAGGGGGCGCGTTTCTCCTATGAGCAGTTCTTC.

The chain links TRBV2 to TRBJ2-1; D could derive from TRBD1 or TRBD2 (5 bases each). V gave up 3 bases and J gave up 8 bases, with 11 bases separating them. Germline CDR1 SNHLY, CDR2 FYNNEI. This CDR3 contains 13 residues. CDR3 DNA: TGTGCCAGCAGTGAGGGCAGGGAGTATGAGCAGTTCTTC. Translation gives CASSEGREYEQFF.

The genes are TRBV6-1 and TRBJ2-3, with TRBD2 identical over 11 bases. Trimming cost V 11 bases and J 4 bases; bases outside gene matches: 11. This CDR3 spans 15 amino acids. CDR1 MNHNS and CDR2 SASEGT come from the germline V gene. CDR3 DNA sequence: TGTGCCGGGACTTTAGCGGGAGGGAGGGCAGATACGCAGTATTTT. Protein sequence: CAGTLAGGRADTQYF.

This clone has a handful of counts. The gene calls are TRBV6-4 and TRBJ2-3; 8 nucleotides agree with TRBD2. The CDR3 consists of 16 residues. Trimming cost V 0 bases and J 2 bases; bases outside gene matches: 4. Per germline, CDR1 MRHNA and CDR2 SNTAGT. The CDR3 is CASSDSPGGPTDTQYF. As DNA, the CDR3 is TGTGCCAGCAGTGACTCGCCGGGAGGGCCCACAGATACGCAGTATTTT.

The DNA for the CDR3 is TGTGCCAGCAGCACCCTAGCGGGAGGTACAGATACGCAGTATTTT. It codes for CASSTLAGGTDTQYF. The chain recombines TRBV13 with TRBJ2-3; 11 nucleotides match TRBD2. CDR3 length equals 15 residues. J gave up 3 bases and V 5 bases, and 4 bases lay outside the gene matches. Per germline, CDR1 PRHDT and CDR2 FYEKMQ (reference sequence).

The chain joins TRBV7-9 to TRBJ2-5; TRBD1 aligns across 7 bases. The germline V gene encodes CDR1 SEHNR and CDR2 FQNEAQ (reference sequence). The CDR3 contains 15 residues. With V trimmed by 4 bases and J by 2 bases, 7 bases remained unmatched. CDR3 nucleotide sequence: TGTGCCAGCAGCTCCGGGGACAGCCAACAAGAGACCCAGTACTTC. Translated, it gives CASSSGDSQQETQYF. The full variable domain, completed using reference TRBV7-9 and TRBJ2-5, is DTGVSQNPRHKITKRGQNVTFRCDPISEHNRLYWYRQTLGQGPEFLTYFQNEAQLEKSRLLSDRFSAERPKGSFSTLEIQRTEQGDSAMYLCASSSGDSQQETQYFGPGTRLLVL.

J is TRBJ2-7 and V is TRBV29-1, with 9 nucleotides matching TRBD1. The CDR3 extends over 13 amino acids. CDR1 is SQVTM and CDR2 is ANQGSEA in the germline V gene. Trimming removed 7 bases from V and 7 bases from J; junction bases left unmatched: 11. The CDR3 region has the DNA TGCAGCGCCACAGGGGGCTTGGCAGGTGAGCAGTACTTC. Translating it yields CSATGGLAGEQYF.

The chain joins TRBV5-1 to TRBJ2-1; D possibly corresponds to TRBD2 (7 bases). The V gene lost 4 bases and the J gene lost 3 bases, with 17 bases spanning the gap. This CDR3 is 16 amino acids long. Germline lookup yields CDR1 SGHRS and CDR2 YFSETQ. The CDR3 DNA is TGCGCCAGCAGCCTGTCAGGGAGGGGGGTCTACAATGAGCAGTTCTTC. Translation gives CASSLSGRGVYNEQFF.

CDR3 DNA: TGCGCCAGCAGCTTGGTTAGCGGGAGATACGGCGGGGAGCTGTTTTTT. Its translation: CASSLVSGRYGGELFF. The gene calls are TRBV5-1 and TRBJ2-2, with TRBD2 identical over 9 bases. There are 16 residues in the CDR3. Germline V gene data show CDR1 as SGHRS and CDR2 as YFSETQ. V trimming: 0 bases; J trimming: 7 bases; junction bases outside the gene matches: 7.

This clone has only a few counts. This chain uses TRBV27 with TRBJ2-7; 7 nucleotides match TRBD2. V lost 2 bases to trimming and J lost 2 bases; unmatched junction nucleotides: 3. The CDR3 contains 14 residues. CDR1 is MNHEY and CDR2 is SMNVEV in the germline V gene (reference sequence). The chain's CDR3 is CASSLAGTTYEQYF. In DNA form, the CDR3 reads TGTGCCAGCAGTTTAGCCGGGACTACCTACGAGCAGTACTTC.

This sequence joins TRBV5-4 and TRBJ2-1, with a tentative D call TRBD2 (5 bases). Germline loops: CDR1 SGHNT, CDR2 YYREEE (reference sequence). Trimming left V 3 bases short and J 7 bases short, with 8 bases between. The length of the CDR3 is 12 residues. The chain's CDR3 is CASSSTGNEQFF. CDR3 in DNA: TGTGCCAGCAGCTCTACGGGAAATGAGCAGTTCTTC.

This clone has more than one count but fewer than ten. The chain's CDR3 is CSAKMDNNLYEQYF. The CDR3 DNA follows: TGCAGCGCTAAAATGGACAATAATCTATACGAGCAGTACTTC. The chain couples TRBV29-1 to TRBJ2-7, with D tentatively TRBD1 (5 bases). The V gene's germline CDR1 is SQVTM and CDR2 ANQGSEA. V dropped 7 bases and J dropped 4 bases, with 20 bases sitting between them. The CDR3 consists of 14 residues.

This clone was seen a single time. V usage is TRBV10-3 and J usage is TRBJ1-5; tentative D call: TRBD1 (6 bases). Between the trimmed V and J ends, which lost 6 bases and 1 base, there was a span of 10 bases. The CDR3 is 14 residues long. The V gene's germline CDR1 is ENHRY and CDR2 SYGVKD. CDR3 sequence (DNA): TGTGCCATCAGCGCAGGGGAAAGCAATCAGCCCCAGCATTTT. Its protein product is CAISAGESNQPQHF.